Listed below are T cell receptor beta chains from one sample, sequenced in a study of CD8 T cells in ankylosing spondylitis. TCRdb re-analysed the 5' RACE reads in MiXCR, keeping a single row per CDR3 protein. The table includes 150,000 to 200,000 distinct CDR3 sequences, roughly a third detected once. The specimen sequenced was synovial fluid, either unsorted or a sorted T cell fraction (not recorded which). Receptors originate from a male donor with ankylosing spondylitis. Each CDR3 is given with its conserved first and last residue. Each record gives: clone size, D gene, J gene, V gene, CDR3 DNA, CDR3 protein. A D gene is named only where the DNA matches it firmly. Expanded clones are given a class, and other clones once, few, many or no size at all.

NA | TRBD1 | TRBJ1-5 | TRBV20-1 | TGCAGTGCTGAGGGACAGGGTTCAGGTAATCAGCCCCAGCATTTT | CSAEGQGSGNQPQHF
few | NA | TRBJ1-2 | TRBV3-1 | TGTGCCAGCTCCGGTGAAGCTCGCTATGGCTACACCTTC | CASSGEARYGYTF
many | TRBD2 | TRBJ2-3 | TRBV2 | TGTGCCAGCAACTCGGCGGGGGGCGGGGCAGATACGCAGTATTTT | CASNSAGGGADTQYF
many | NA | TRBJ2-7 | TRBV12-3/TRBV12-4 | TGTGCCAGCAGTCCATTAGGGGGCTCCTACGAGCAGTACTTC | CASSPLGGSYEQYF
NA | NA | TRBJ2-2 | TRBV4-3 | TGCGCCAGCAGCCATGCATACAGGGCAACGAACACCGGGGAGCTGTTTTTT | CASSHAYRATNTGELFF
NA | TRBD1 | TRBJ1-2 | TRBV6-5 | TGTGCCAGCAGGGGGACAGCGGGGGGCTACACCTTC | CASRGTAGGYTF
NA | NA | TRBJ2-2 | TRBV24-1 | TGTGCCACCGCGGGCGGGGAGGCGAACACCGGGGAGCTGTTTTTT | CATAGGEANTGELFF
many | TRBD1 | TRBJ1-2 | TRBV20-1 | TGCAGTGCTAGACCACCCGGGACAGGGGGAATTCTTGGCTACACCTTC | CSARPPGTGGILGYTF
NA | NA | TRBJ1-3 | TRBV12-3/TRBV12-4 | TGTGCCAGCAGTTTAAACCAGGCTGGAAACACCATATATTTT | CASSLNQAGNTIYF
NA | TRBD2 | TRBJ2-7 | TRBV29-1 | TGCAGCGTTGAAATGACTAGCCAGGAGTACTTC | CSVEMTSQEYF